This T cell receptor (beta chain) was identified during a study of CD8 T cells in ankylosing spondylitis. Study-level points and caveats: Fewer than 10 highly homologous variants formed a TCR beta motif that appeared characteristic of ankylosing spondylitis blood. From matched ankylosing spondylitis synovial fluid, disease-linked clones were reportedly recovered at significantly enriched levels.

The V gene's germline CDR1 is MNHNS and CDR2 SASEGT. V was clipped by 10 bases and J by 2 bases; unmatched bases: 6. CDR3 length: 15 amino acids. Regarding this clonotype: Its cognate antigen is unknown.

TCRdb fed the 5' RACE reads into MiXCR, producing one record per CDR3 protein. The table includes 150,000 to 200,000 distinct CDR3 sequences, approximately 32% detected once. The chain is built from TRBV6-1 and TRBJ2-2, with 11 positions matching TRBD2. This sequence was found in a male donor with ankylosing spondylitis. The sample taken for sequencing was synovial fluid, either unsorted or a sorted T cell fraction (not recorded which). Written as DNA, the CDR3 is TGTGCCACTAGACTAGCGGGGCCCAACACCGGGGAGCTGTTTTTT. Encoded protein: CATRLAGPNTGELFF.